This TCR beta chain was captured in a study of blood T cells in healthy people across ages. Isolation of PBMCs gave at least 7 million cells per sample. Study-level points and caveats: Naive CD4+ cell counts and diversity both ran higher in long-lived than in aged donors. Since the PBMCs were unsorted, naive and antigen-experienced cells could not be conclusively compared.

V shed 3 bases and J 3 bases; nucleotides not matched to a gene: 6. Germline loops: CDR1 SGDLS, CDR2 YYNGEE. CDR3 size: 15 residues. A note on this clonotype: As yet, its antigen is unknown.

A sample-barcoded 5' primer and a J-beta primer mix were used in a second PCR of about 7 to 12 cycles. Each of the cDNA molecules was tagged by a template-switch adaptor with 12 random nucleotides. MiXCR was run by TCRdb on the 5' RACE reads, yielding one entry per CDR3 protein. The sample lists about 1.6 million distinct CDR3 sequences; 34% were seen once. This chain connects TRBV9 to TRBJ2-3; 8 bases map to TRBD2. Sequenced: blood. This sequence originates from a woman in her twenties or thirties in good health. This chain's CDR3 is CASSAEGLATDTQYF. CDR3 DNA sequence: TGTGCCAGCAGCGCCGAAGGACTAGCAACAGATACGCAGTATTTT.